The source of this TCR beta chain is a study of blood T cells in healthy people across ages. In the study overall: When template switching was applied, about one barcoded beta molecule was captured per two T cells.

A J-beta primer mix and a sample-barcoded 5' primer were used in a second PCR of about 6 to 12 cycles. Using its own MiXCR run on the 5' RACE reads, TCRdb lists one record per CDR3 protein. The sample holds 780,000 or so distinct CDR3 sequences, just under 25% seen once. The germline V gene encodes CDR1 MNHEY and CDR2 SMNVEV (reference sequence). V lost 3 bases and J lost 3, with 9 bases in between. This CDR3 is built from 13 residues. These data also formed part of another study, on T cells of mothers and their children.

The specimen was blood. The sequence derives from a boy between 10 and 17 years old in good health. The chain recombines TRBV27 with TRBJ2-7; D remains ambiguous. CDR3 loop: CASSFTWGYEQYF. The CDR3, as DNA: TGTGCCAGCAGTTTCACCTGGGGCTACGAGCAGTACTTC.